Described below is a single TCR beta chain sequence and its context. One end of the junction fails to match germline, which may point to a read error. This sample was included in a study of tumor-infiltrating lymphocytes in primary liver carcinoma. The CDR3 spans 15 residues. Per germline, CDR1 SGHDT and CDR2 YYEEEE. Priming with a constant-region primer yielded TCR beta cDNA from around 540 ng total RNA. Employing slightly modified ARM-PCR, three nested multiplex PCR rounds were run, and these gave rise to the TCR beta libraries. It was with TRBV1-TRBV30 forward primers and a C-beta reverse primer that the first two PCR rounds were run, at 10 to 11 cycles each. MiXCR, run by TCRdb on the multiplex PCR reads, gives a single entry per CDR3 protein. The sample holds around 29,000 distinct CDR3 sequences; about three quarters are singletons and the top ten take roughly 34%. Each 20-30 mg portion of unsorted bulk tissue served as the source for co-extraction of RNA and DNA. By surgical resection, the patients were treated for their primary liver carcinoma. All tumor samples contained more than 85% viable tumor cells.

Sequenced material: liver tumor tissue from sampling region 5. Specified subset: tumor region T5, tumor centre. The genes are TRBV5-6 and TRBJ2-2; 9 bases map to TRBD1. The receptor comes from a man aged 40-49 years with primary liver carcinoma and hepatitis B virus infection. The DNA of the CDR3 is TGCACCAGCAGTCCCTGGACAGGGGTCACCGGGGAGCTGTTTTTT. Translated, it gives CTSSPWTGVTGELFF. Based on the CDR3 plus reference TRBV5-6 and TRBJ2-2, the full variable domain is DAGVTQSPTHLIKTRGQQVTLRCSPKSGHDTVSWYQQALGQGPQFIFQYYEEEERQRGNFPDRFSGHQFPNYSSELNVNALLLGDSALYLCTSSPWTGVTGELFFGEGSRLTVL.